The clone carrying this TCR beta chain appeared a few times. What it binds is not known. The sample is drawn from a study of blood T cells in healthy people across ages. V lost 0 bases and J 0 bases, leaving 7 bases between the germline ends. The CDR3 sequence is 15 residues long. Per germline, CDR1 MGHRA and CDR2 YSYEKL. Findings and caveats of the study: Long-lived and aged donors differed, with more naive CD4+ cells and higher diversity in the long-lived.

A second 7 to 11 cycle PCR used barcoded and J-beta primers. The study obtained at least 3 million CDR3-containing paired-end reads from every sample. TCRdb itself ran the 5' RACE reads through MiXCR, one entry per CDR3 protein. The profile shows 1.5 million to 2 million distinct CDR3 sequences, roughly 52% of them singletons. The sequence came from a woman aged 40 to 50 in good health. Input material: blood. V usage is TRBV4-1 and J usage is TRBJ2-3; perhaps TRBD2 as D (5 bases). This CDR3 reads CASSQDPGSTDTQYF. Here the CDR3 DNA reads TGCGCCAGCAGCCAAGATCCGGGAAGCACAGATACGCAGTATTTT.